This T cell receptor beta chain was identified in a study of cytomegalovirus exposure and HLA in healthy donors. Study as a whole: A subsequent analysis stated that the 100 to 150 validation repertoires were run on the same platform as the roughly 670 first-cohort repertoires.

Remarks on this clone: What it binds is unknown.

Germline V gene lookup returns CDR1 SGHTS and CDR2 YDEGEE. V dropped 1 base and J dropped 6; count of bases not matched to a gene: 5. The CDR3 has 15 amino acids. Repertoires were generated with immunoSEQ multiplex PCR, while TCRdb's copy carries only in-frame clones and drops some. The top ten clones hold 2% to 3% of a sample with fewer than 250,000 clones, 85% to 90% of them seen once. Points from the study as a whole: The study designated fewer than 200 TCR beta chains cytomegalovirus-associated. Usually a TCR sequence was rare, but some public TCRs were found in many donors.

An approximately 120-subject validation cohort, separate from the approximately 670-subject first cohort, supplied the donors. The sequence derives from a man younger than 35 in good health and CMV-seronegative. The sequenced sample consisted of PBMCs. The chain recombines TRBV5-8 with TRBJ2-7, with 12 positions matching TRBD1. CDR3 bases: TGTGCCAGCAGCTTGTCAGGGACAGGGGGCTCCGAGCAGTACTTC. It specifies CASSLSGTGGSEQYF.